This T cell receptor beta chain was captured by sequencing in a study of cytomegalovirus exposure and HLA in healthy donors. Overall study: Researchers previously reported finding 90 million to 120 million unique TCR beta sequences from 150 million to 200 million T cells.

A remark on this clone: The antigen remains unidentified.

Germline V gene lookup returns CDR1 LGHNA and CDR2 YSLEER. The CDR3 covers 14 residues. V was trimmed by 0 bases and J by 4 bases, leaving 8 bases between them. Researchers ran the PCR with 60 Vbeta and 13 Jbeta primers. Sequencing was performed with immunoSEQ multiplex PCR; in TCRdb, only in-frame clones are kept and a portion is missing. The sample holds more than 95,000 clones, approximately 79% seen once. Study observations and caveats: A later analysis found that most CMV-associated TCR beta chains appeared HLA-restricted.

The sample consisted of PBMCs. This receptor was obtained from a man in his thirties or forties in good health and CMV-seropositive. The rearrangement joins TRBV4-3 to TRBJ2-3; D is perhaps TRBD2 (6 bases). The CDR3 region has the DNA TGCGCCAGCAGCCAAGAGTGGGGGGCAGATACGCAGTATTTT. This encodes CASSQEWGADTQYF.